This record concerns one T cell receptor beta chain sequence. This sample stems from a study of cytomegalovirus exposure and HLA in healthy donors. The CDR3 loop spans 13 amino acids. Losses at the gene ends were 7 bases for V and 5 bases for J; bases not matched to a gene: 7. The V gene's germline CDR1 is SGHTS and CDR2 YDEGEE. The PCR was carried out with 60 Vbeta primers and 13 Jbeta primers. The assay was immunoSEQ multiplex PCR, and TCRdb's table has in-frame clones only and misses some. The repertoire consists of 150,000 to 200,000 clones, with 70% to 85% occurring once and the leading ten covering around 4.8%.

This chain links TRBV5-8 with TRBJ2-5, with 8 bases matching TRBD1. The clonotype originates from a young man in good health and CMV-seronegative. Sequenced input: PBMCs. The CDR3 here is CASDRGGLETQYF. Here the CDR3 DNA reads TGTGCCAGCGACAGGGGAGGATTGGAGACCCAGTACTTC. The entire variable domain, with the rest obtained from reference TRBV5-8 and TRBJ2-5, is as follows: EAGVTQSPTHLIKTRGQQATLRCSPISGHTSVYWYQQALGLGLQFLLWYDEGEERNRGNFPPRFSGRQFPNYSSELNVNALELEDSALYLCASDRGGLETQYFGPGTRLLVL.